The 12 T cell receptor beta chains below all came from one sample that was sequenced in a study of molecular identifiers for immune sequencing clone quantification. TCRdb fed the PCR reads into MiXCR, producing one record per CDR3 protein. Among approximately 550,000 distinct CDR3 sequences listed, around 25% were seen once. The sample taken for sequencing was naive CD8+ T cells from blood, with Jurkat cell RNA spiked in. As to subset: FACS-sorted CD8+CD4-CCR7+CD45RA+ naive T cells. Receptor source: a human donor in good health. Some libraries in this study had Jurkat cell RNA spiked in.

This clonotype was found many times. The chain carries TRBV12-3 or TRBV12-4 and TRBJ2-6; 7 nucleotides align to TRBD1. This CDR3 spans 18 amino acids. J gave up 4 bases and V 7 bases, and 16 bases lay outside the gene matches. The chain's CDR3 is CASTEQGKGFWGANVLTF. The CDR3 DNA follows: TGTGCCAGCACCGAACAGGGGAAGGGCTTCTGGGGGGCCAACGTCCTGACTTTC.

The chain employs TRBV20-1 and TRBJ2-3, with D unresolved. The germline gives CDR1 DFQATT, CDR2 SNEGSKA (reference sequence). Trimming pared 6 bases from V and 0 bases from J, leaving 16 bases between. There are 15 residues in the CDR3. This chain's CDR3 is CSAPAWQVSTDTQYF. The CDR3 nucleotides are TGCAGTGCCCCCGCGTGGCAAGTTAGCACAGATACGCAGTATTTT.

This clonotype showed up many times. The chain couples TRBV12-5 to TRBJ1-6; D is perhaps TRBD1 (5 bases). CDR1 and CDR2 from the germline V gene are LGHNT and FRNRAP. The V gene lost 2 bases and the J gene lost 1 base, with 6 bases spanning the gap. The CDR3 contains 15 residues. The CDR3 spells CASGLQGSYNSPLHF. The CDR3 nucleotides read TGTGCTAGTGGTTTGCAGGGTTCCTATAATTCACCCCTCCACTTT.

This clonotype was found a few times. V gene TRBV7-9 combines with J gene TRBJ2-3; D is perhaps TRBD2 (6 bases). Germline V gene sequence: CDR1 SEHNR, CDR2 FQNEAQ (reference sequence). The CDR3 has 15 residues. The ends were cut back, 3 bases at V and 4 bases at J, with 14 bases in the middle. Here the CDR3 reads CASSFLAVRADTQYF. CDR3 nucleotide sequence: TGTGCCAGCAGCTTTTTAGCGGTTCGCGCAGATACGCAGTATTTT.

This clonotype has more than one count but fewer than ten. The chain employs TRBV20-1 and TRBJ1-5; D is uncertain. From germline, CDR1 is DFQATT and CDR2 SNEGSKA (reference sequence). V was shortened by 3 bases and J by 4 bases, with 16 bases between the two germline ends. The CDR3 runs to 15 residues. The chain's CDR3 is CSASGPEAPNQPQHF. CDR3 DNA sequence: TGCAGTGCTAGTGGTCCGGAAGCCCCTAATCAGCCCCAGCATTTT.

As DNA, the CDR3 is TGTGCCTGGAGCCCAGGACGGCTTGATTCACCCCTCCACTTT. This sequence encodes CAWSPGRLDSPLHF. The chain combines TRBV30 with TRBJ1-6; D is undetermined. V shed 3 bases and J shed 8 bases, with 14 bases lying between them. Germline CDR1 GTSNPN, CDR2 SVGIG (reference sequence). CDR3 length: 14 amino acids.

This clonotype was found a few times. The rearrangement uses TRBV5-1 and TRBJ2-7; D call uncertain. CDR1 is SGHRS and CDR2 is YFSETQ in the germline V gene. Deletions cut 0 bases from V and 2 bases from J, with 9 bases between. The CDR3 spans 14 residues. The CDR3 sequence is CASSLGRFTYEQYF. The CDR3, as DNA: TGCGCCAGCAGCTTGGGGAGATTTACCTACGAGCAGTACTTC.

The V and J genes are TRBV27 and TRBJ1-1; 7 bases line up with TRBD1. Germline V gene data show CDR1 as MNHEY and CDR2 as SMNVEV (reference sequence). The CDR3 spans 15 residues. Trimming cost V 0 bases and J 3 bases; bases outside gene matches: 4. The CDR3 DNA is TGTGCCAGCAGTTTATCGGCAGGGGGAGACACTGAAGCTTTCTTT. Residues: CASSLSAGGDTEAFF.

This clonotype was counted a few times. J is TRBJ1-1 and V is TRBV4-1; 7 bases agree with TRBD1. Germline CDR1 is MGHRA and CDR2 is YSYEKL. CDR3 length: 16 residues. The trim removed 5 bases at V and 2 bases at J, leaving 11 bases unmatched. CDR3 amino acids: CASSTRNNRGNTEAFF. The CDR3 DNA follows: TGCGCCAGCAGCACAAGGAATAACAGGGGTAACACTGAAGCTTTCTTT.

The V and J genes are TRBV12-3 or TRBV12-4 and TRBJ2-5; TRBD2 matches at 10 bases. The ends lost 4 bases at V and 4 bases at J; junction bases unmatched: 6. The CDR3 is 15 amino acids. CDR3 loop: CASSSLASGGETQYF. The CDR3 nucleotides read TGTGCCAGCAGTTCCCTAGCTAGCGGGGGAGAGACCCAGTACTTC.

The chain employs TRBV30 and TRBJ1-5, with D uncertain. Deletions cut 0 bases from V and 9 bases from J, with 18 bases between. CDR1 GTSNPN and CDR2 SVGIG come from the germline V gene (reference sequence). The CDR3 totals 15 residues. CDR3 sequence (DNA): TGTGCCTGGAGTGTGAAGTCCCGTCGCCATCCGCCCCAGCATTTT. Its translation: CAWSVKSRRHPPQHF.

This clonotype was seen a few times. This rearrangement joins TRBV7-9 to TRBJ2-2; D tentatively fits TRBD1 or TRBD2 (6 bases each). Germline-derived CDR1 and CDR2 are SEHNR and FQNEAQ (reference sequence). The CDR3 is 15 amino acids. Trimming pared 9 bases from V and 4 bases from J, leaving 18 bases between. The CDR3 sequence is CASSMSGGPTGELFF. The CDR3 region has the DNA TGTGCCAGTAGTATGTCCGGGGGCCCCACCGGGGAGCTGTTTTTT.